The 9 T cell receptor beta chains reported below all come from one sample, sequenced in a study of T cells in localized non-small cell lung cancer. Libraries were prepared by immunoSEQ multiplex PCR; TCRdb keeps only in-frame clonotypes and omits some of them. This sample has about 92,000 clones, with approximately 90% found just once. The sequenced sample was PBMCs, obtained before any cancer treatment. These receptors all come from a woman aged 40-70 years with stage II squamous cell lung carcinoma.

The V and J genes are TRBV6-5 and TRBJ1-1; D unresolved. Germline CDR1 MNHEY, CDR2 SVGAGI. This CDR3 is built from 11 residues. Trimming stripped 4 bases from V and 8 bases from J, with 8 bases between. The DNA for the CDR3 is TGTGCCAGCAGTTCACAGAAAGAAGCTTTCTTT. Translated: CASSSQKEAFF.

The rearrangement links TRBV28 to TRBJ1-5; D is possibly TRBD1 (5 bases). Trimming took 8 bases from V and 9 from J, leaving 17 bases between them. The CDR3 covers 13 residues. CDR1 and CDR2 from the germline V gene are MDHEN and SYDVKM. CDR3 amino acids: CASRATVVGPQHF. For the CDR3, the DNA is TGTGCCAGCCGAGCGACAGTGGTAGGGCCCCAGCATTTT.

The genes are TRBV30 and TRBJ2-7; D is unclear. In germline, CDR1 is GTSNPN, CDR2 SVGIG (reference sequence). The CDR3 length is 11 residues. The germline V and J ends were trimmed by 1 base and 3 bases, with 4 bases remaining between them. For the CDR3, the DNA is TGTGCCTGGAGTGAGGACTACGAGCAGTACTTC. It encodes CAWSEDYEQYF.

This chain uses TRBV5-1 with TRBJ1-1, with unresolved D. V was clipped by 0 bases and J by 8 bases, with 17 bases between them. Germline assignment: CDR1 SGHRS and CDR2 YFSETQ. This CDR3 contains 15 residues. The CDR3 loop reads CASSLVLGPTQEAFF. CDR3 nucleotide sequence: TGCGCCAGCAGCTTGGTTTTAGGCCCCACACAGGAAGCTTTCTTT.

The chain joins TRBV7-2 to TRBJ2-1; D is undetermined. V lost 8 bases and J lost 0, with 8 bases in between. The germline gives CDR1 SGHTA, CDR2 FQGNSA. The CDR3 has 13 residues. For the CDR3, the DNA is TGTGCCAGCGCGGAAAGCTCCTACAATGAGCAGTTCTTC. It specifies CASAESSYNEQFF.

The V call is TRBV5-1, the J call TRBJ2-1; TRBD2 matches at 10 bases. CDR1 is SGHRS and CDR2 is YFSETQ in the germline V gene. The CDR3 loop spans 19 amino acids. Germline trimming cut 0 bases from V and 0 bases from J; bases unmatched to any gene: 9. The CDR3 DNA sequence: TGCGCCAGCAGCTTGGCCGAAGCGGGAGGGCGAAGCTCCTACAATGAGCAGTTCTTC. Translating it yields CASSLAEAGGRSSYNEQFF.

The chain employs TRBV5-1 and TRBJ2-7, with D possibly matching TRBD1 (5 bases). The CDR3 has 14 amino acids. Per the germline V gene, CDR1 is SGHRS and CDR2 is YFSETQ. The V end was cut by 1 base, the J end by 1 base, with 9 bases between. Here the CDR3 reads CASSLPGLSYEQYF. The CDR3, as DNA: TGCGCCAGCAGCTTGCCAGGGCTATCCTACGAGCAGTACTTC.

This clone was recorded only once. The rearrangement uses TRBV19 and TRBJ1-1; D not certain. This CDR3 comprises 14 residues. Trimming pared 2 bases from V and 3 bases from J, leaving 10 bases between. Germline CDR1 and CDR2: LNHDA and SQIVND (reference sequence). In DNA form, the CDR3 reads TGTGCCAGTAGTATAACGGGAGTTGACACTGAAGCTTTCTTT. Translated, it gives CASSITGVDTEAFF.

This chain uses TRBV5-1 with TRBJ2-5; D is unclear. Germline CDR1 and CDR2: SGHRS and YFSETQ. The CDR3 length is 12 residues. The V gene lost 2 bases and the J gene lost 1 base, with 3 bases spanning the gap. CDR3 in DNA: TGCGCCAGCAGCTTTCCCCAAGAGACCCAGTACTTC. As protein: CASSFPQETQYF. The full variable domain, its missing parts supplied by reference TRBV5-1 and TRBJ2-5, is KAGVTQTPRYLIKTRGQQVTLSCSPISGHRSVSWYQQTPGQGLQFLFEYFSETQRNKGNFPGRFSGRQFSNSRSEMNVSTLELGDSALYLCASSFPQETQYFGPGTRLLVL.